This T cell receptor (beta chain) was recovered during a study of shared clonotypes between healthy human individuals. General observations from the study: Sharing across four donors was highest in naive CD4 (roughly 5%) and lowest in memory CD8 (around 0.4%). Non-shared clonotypes had lower generation probabilities than those shared by all four donors. Only blood was sampled; tissue repertoires likely differ.

For sorted subsets, approximately 0.2 ug DNA per replicate equaled approximately 30,000 T cell genomes. Produced via immunoSEQ multiplex PCR; TCRdb's table is partial and in-frame only. Here the sample spans around 610,000 clones, roughly 95% being singletons. For this clone: Its antigen is unidentified.

Naive CD8 cells were CD45RO-negative, positively selected for CCR7, excluding terminally differentiated effector memory CD45RA+ cells. The source of this sequence is a woman younger than 45 in good health. Sequenced input: naive CD8+ T cells sorted from blood.

The CDR3 region is CASSLDGNTEAFF. In nucleotides, the CDR3 is TGCGCCAGCAGCCTAGACGGTAACACTGAAGCTTTCTTT. The V and J genes are TRBV4-1 and TRBJ1-1; no reliable D call. From germline, CDR1 is MGHRA and CDR2 YSYEKL. CDR3 length: 13 amino acids. Trimming removed 4 bases from V and 2 bases from J, with 8 bases in between.